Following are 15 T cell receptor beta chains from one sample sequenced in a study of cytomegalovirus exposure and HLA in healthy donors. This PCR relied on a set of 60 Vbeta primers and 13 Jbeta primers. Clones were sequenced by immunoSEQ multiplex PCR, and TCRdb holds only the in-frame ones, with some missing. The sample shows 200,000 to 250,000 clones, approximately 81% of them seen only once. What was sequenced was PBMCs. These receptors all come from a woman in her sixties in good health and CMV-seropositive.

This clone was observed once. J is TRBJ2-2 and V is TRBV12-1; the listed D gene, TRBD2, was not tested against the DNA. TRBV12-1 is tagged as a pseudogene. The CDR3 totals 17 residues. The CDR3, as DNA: TGTGCCAGCAGCTTTACTAGCGGGAGGGCCCACACCGGGGAGCTGTTTTTT. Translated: CASSFTSGRAHTGELFF.

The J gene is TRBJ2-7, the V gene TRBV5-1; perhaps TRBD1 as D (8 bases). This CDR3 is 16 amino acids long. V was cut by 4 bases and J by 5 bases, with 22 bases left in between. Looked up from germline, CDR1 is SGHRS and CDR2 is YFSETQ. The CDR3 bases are TGCGCCAGCAGCGACCGGACAGGGAGCGGGACCCACGAGCAGTACTTC. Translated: CASSDRTGSGTHEQYF.

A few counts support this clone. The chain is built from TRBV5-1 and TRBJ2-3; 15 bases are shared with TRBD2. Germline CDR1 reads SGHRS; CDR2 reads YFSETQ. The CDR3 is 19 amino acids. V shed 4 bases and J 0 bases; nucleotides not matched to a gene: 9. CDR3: CASSPWTSGRALSTDTQYF. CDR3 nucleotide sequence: TGCGCCAGCAGCCCCTGGACTAGCGGGAGGGCCCTTAGCACAGATACGCAGTATTTT.

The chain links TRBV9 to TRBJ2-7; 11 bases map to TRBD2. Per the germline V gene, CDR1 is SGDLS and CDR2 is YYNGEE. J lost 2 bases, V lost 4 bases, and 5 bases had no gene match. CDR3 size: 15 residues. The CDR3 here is CASSTSGRSTYEQYF. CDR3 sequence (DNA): TGTGCCAGCAGCACTAGCGGGAGAAGTACCTACGAGCAGTACTTC.

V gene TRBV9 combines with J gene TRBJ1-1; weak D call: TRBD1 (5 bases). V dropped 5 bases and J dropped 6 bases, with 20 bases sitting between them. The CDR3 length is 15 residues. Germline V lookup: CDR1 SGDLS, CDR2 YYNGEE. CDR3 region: CASRSVVRGGSEAFF. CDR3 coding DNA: TGTGCCAGCAGAAGCGTCGTAAGGGGAGGGTCTGAAGCTTTCTTT. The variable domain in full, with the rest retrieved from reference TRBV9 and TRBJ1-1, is DSGVTQTPKHLITATGQRVTLRCSPRSGDLSVYWYQQSLDQGLQFLIQYYNGEERAKGNILERFSAQQFPDLHSELNLSSLELGDSALYFCASRSVVRGGSEAFFGQGTRLTVV.

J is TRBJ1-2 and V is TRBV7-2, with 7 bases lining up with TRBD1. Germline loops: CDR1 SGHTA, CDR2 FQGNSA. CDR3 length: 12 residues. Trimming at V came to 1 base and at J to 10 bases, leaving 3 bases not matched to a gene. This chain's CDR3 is CASSLGQGHYTF. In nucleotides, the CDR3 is TGTGCCAGCAGCTTAGGACAGGGACACTACACCTTC. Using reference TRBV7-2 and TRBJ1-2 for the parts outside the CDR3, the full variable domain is GAGVSQSPSNKVTEKGKDVELRCDPISGHTALYWYRQSLGQGLEFLIYFQGNSAPDKSGLPSDRFSAERTGGSVSTLTIQRTQQEDSAVYLCASSLGQGHYTFGSGTRLTVV.

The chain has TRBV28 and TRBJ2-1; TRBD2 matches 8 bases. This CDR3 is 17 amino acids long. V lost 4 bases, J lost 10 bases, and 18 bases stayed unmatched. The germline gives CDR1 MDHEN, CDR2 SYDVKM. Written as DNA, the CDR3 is TGTGCCAGCAGTTCCCTGATAAGCGGGAGCCGGGATTGGGAGCAGTTCTTC. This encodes CASSSLISGSRDWEQFF. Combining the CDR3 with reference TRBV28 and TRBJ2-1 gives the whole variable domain DVKVTQSSRYLVKRTGEKVFLECVQDMDHENMFWYRQDPGLGLRLIYFSYDVKMKEKGDIPEGYSVSREKKERFSLILESASTNQTSMYLCASSSLISGSRDWEQFFGPGTRLTVL.

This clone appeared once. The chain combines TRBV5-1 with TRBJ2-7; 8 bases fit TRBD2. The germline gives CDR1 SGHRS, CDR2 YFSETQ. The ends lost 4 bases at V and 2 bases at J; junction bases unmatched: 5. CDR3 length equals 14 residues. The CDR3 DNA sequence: TGCGCCAGCAGCCCGGCGGGAGGAGCCTACGAGCAGTACTTC. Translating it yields CASSPAGGAYEQYF.

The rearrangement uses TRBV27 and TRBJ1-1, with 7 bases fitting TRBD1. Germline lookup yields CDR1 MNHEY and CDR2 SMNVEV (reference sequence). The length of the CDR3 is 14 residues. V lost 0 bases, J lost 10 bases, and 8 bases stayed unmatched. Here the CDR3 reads CASSLSRGLKGAFF. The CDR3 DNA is TGTGCCAGCAGTTTATCGAGGGGGCTCAAGGGAGCTTTCTTT.

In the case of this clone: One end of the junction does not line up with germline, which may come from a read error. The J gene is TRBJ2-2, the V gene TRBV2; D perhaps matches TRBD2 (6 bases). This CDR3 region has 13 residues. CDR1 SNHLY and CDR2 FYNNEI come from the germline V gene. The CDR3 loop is CASGDWNSGELFF. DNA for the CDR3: TGTGCCAGCGGGGACTGGAACTCCGGGGAGCTGTTTTTT.

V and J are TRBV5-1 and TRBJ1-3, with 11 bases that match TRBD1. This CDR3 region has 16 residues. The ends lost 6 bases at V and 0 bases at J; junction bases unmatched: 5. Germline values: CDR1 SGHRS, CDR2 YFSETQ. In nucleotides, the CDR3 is TGCGCCAGCAAGAGGACAGGGGGCCTCTCTGGAAACACCATATATTTT. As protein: CASKRTGGLSGNTIYF.

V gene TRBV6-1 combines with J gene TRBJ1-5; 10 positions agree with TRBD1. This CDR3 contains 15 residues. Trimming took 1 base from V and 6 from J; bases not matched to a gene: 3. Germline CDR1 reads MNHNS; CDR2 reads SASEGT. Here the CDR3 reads CASSEGQGAGQPQHF. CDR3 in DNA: TGTGCCAGCAGTGAAGGACAGGGGGCGGGTCAGCCCCAGCATTTT.

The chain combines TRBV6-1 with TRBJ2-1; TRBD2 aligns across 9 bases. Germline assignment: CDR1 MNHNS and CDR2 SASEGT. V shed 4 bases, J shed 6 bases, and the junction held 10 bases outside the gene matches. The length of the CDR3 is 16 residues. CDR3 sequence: CASSAIWREGLNEQFF. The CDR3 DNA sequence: TGTGCCAGCAGTGCCATCTGGCGGGAGGGCCTCAATGAGCAGTTCTTC.

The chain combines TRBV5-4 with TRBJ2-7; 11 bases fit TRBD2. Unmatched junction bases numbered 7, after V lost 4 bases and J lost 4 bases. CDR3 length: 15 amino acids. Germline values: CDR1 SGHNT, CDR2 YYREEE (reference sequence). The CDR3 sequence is CASSAPGLAVYEQYF. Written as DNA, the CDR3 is TGTGCCAGCAGCGCTCCGGGACTAGCGGTTTACGAGCAGTACTTC.

CDR3 amino acids: CASSWRWTGATHGYTF. DNA of the CDR3: TGTGCCAGTAGCTGGCGTTGGACAGGGGCTACCCATGGCTACACCTTC. The chain recombines TRBV19 with TRBJ1-2; TRBD1 matches 9 bases. V dropped 6 bases and J dropped 6; count of bases not matched to a gene: 14. The length of the CDR3 is 16 residues. Germline values: CDR1 LNHDA, CDR2 SQIVND (reference sequence).